The 16 T cell receptor beta chains below come from one sample, sequenced in a study of blood T cell repertoires in COVID-19. Clones were read by immunoSEQ multiplex PCR, and TCRdb kept only the in-frame ones, dropping some. The table includes about 40,000 clones, around 83% detected once. The sample consisted of peripheral blood. The receptors were sampled from a human donor in a cohort sampled during active COVID-19.

The chain combines TRBV5-1 with TRBJ2-6; TRBD1 might be the D (6 bases). Germline V gene lookup returns CDR1 SGHRS and CDR2 YFSETQ. The CDR3 runs 15 residues. The germline V and J ends were trimmed by 4 bases and 0 bases, with 8 bases remaining between them. CDR3 in amino acids: CASSLQGSGANVLTF. For the CDR3, the DNA is TGCGCCAGCAGCCTACAGGGCTCTGGGGCCAACGTCCTGACTTTC.

The chain is built from TRBV18 and TRBJ1-1; D unresolved. In germline, CDR1 is KGHSH, CDR2 LQKENI. CDR3 size: 17 residues. The V gene lost 1 base and the J gene lost 1 base, with 16 bases spanning the gap. Here the CDR3 reads CASSPRDWSRTNTEAFF. The CDR3 DNA follows: TGTGCCAGCTCACCACGAGATTGGTCGCGAACGAACACTGAAGCTTTCTTT.

The genes are TRBV5-5 and TRBJ2-2; TRBD1 aligns across 10 bases. CDR3 size: 15 residues. Germline CDR1 and CDR2: SGHKS and YYEKEE (reference sequence). The V and J ends lost 6 bases and 5 bases, in that order; junction bases with no gene match: 7. The CDR3 reads CASTTRTGGTGELFF. The DNA of the CDR3 is TGTGCCAGCACCACACGGACAGGGGGGACCGGGGAGCTGTTTTTT. Complete variable domain (other parts from reference TRBV5-5 and TRBJ2-2): DAGVTQSPTHLIKTRGQQVTLRCSPISGHKSVSWYQQVLGQGPQFIFQYYEKEERGRGNFPDRFSARQFPNYSSELNVNALLLGDSALYLCASTTRTGGTGELFFGEGSRLTVL.

The chain has TRBV3-1 (or the pseudogene TRBV3-2) and TRBJ2-3; TRBD2 might be the D (6 bases). Germline CDR1 and CDR2: LGHDT and YNNKEL (reference sequence). Trimming removed 4 bases from V and 1 base from J, with 21 bases in between. The CDR3 spans 18 residues. CDR3 coding DNA: TGTGCCAGCAGCCTGGCGGGGCTTCGCACTAGTCGCACAGATACGCAGTATTTT. Its protein is CASSLAGLRTSRTDTQYF.

The CDR3 protein is CASSSLPSGGMGNEQFF. The CDR3, as DNA: TGTGCCAGCAGCTCCCTCCCCAGCGGGGGGATGGGCAATGAGCAGTTCTTC. The chain carries TRBV7-6 and TRBJ2-1; TRBD2 agrees at 9 bases. Per germline, CDR1 SGHVS and CDR2 FNYEAQ. This CDR3 comprises 17 residues. Trimming removed 4 bases from V and 6 bases from J; junction bases left unmatched: 13.

The rearrangement links TRBV7-8 to TRBJ1-1, with D maybe TRBD1 (5 bases). CDR3 length: 13 residues. V was cut by 1 base and J by 5 bases, with 8 bases left in between. Germline lookup yields CDR1 SGHVS and CDR2 FQNEAQ. The CDR3 sequence is CASSLVRGTEAFF. The CDR3 region has the DNA TGTGCCAGCAGCTTAGTCCGGGGGACTGAAGCTTTCTTT.

This chain joins TRBV14 and TRBJ1-1; D is unresolved. Germline CDR1 and CDR2: SGHDN and FVKESK. The V and J ends lost 6 bases and 3 bases respectively, with 5 bases between them. CDR3 size: 11 residues. The CDR3 region is CASRSDTEAFF. In nucleotides, the CDR3 is TGTGCCAGCAGATCGGACACTGAAGCTTTCTTT.

The sample holds a few counts of this clone. This chain joins TRBV2 and TRBJ1-6, with TRBD1 as a possible D gene (5 bases). The germline V gene has CDR1 SNHLY and CDR2 FYNNEI. CDR3 length: 13 residues. V lost 5 bases and J 6 bases, leaving 8 bases between the germline ends. The CDR3 DNA reads as TGTGCCAGCAGTAGGGACTTTAATTCACCCCTCCACTTT. It yields the protein CASSRDFNSPLHF.

The chain combines TRBV19 with TRBJ2-1; 7 nucleotides agree with TRBD2. The CDR3 has 14 residues. Germline CDR1 LNHDA, CDR2 SQIVND (reference sequence). Trimming removed 4 bases from V and 4 bases from J; junction bases left unmatched: 4. The CDR3 sequence is CASSKVAGYNEQFF. The DNA of the CDR3 is TGTGCCAGTAGTAAGGTAGCGGGTTACAATGAGCAGTTCTTC.

The V and J genes are TRBV5-4 and TRBJ2-7, with 10 bases that match TRBD1. This CDR3 spans 14 amino acids. V shed 4 bases, J shed 3 bases, and the junction held 4 bases outside the gene matches. Germline V gives CDR1 SGHNT, CDR2 YYREEE (reference sequence). The CDR3 loop reads CASSRDRGGYEQYF. The CDR3 region has the DNA TGTGCCAGCAGCCGGGACAGGGGAGGCTACGAGCAGTACTTC.

The rearrangement joins TRBV2 to TRBJ2-5; D unresolved. The CDR3 runs 11 residues. Germline lookup yields CDR1 SNHLY and CDR2 FYNNEI. V was trimmed by 4 bases and J by 9 bases, leaving 9 bases between them. Written as DNA, the CDR3 is TGTGCCAGCAGTGGGGCCGCCTCCCAGTACTTC. This encodes CASSGAASQYF.

The chain has TRBV2 and TRBJ2-2; 11 bases are a match to TRBD2. Trimming removed 8 bases from V and 4 bases from J; junction bases left unmatched: 12. There are 17 residues in the CDR3. From germline, CDR1 is SNHLY and CDR2 FYNNEI. DNA of the CDR3: TGTGCCAGCCTAGAGGGACTAGCGGTTTGGAGCACCGGGGAGCTGTTTTTT. Translating gives CASLEGLAVWSTGELFF. Variable domain in full (rest from reference TRBV2 and TRBJ2-2): EPEVTQTPSHQVTQMGQEVILRCVPISNHLYFYWYRQILGQKVEFLVSFYNNEISEKSEIFDDQFSVERPDGSNFTLKIRSTKLEDSAMYFCASLEGLAVWSTGELFFGEGSRLTVL.

The chain couples TRBV5-1 to TRBJ2-1; D unclear. The germline CDR1 and CDR2 sequences are SGHRS and YFSETQ. V was trimmed by 2 bases and J by 10 bases, leaving 16 bases between them. The CDR3 extends over 14 amino acids. In nucleotides, the CDR3 is TGCGCCAGCAGCTTAGGCCCGGCCCTCGGGGAGCAGTTCTTC. This gives the protein CASSLGPALGEQFF.

The chain is built from TRBV11-2 and TRBJ1-5; 7 nucleotides agree with TRBD1. The CDR3 has 15 residues. In germline, CDR1 is SGHAT, CDR2 FQNNGV. Germline trimming cut 2 bases from V and 5 bases from J; bases unmatched to any gene: 6. The CDR3 sequence is CASSLQTGWDQPQHF. The DNA for the CDR3 is TGTGCCAGCAGCTTACAGACAGGGTGGGATCAGCCCCAGCATTTT.

This chain uses TRBV4-1 with TRBJ2-7; 8 bases are shared with TRBD1. This CDR3 has 15 residues. Germline V CDR1 and CDR2: MGHRA, YSYEKL. The trim removed 5 bases at V and 3 bases at J, leaving 9 bases unmatched. CDR3 region: CASSTSDRARYEQYF. Here the CDR3 DNA reads TGCGCCAGCAGCACCTCGGACAGGGCTCGCTACGAGCAGTACTTC.

This chain joins TRBV12-3 or TRBV12-4 and TRBJ2-1; D is possibly TRBD2 (7 bases). This CDR3 has 13 amino acids. Trimming pared 1 base from V and 10 bases from J, leaving 11 bases between. DNA of the CDR3: TGTGCCAGCAGTTTAGTCGGCGGGGGCGAGCAGTTCTTC. Its protein is CASSLVGGGEQFF.